This TCR beta chain was captured in a study of blood T cell repertoires in COVID-19. Background on the study: Both acute and convalescent COVID-19 samples were obtained from the United States, Italy and Spain. PBMCs, B-cell-depleted T cells, or T cells provided the cDNA or gDNA that made up the material.

In the authors' workflow: Amplification of reference gene primers provided the estimated nucleated cell counts. Here immunoSEQ multiplex PCR was the method, and the copy in TCRdb shows in-frame clones only, minus some. D and trimming were read from the DNA, whereas the V and J calls and clone size are those reported in that table. The sample consists of around 100,000 clones, about nine tenths of them appearing once. Germline V gene data show CDR1 as SGHVS and CDR2 as FQNEAQ. The CDR3 is 15 residues long. Trimming left V 5 bases short and J 7 bases short, with 20 bases between. V gene TRBV7-8 combines with J gene TRBJ1-2; D is undetermined. The TCR originated in a woman aged 80 or over with acute or convalescent COVID-19. The sample taken for sequencing was peripheral blood. The DNA for the CDR3 is TGTGCCAGCAGCCTCCGCCCCCGGGGTGCTGGTGGCTACACCTTC. Translation gives CASSLRPRGAGGYTF. Supplemented by reference TRBV7-8 and TRBJ1-2, the full variable domain reads GAGVSQSPRYKVAKRGQDVALRCDPISGHVSLFWYQQALGQGPEFLTYFQNEAQLDKSGLPSDRFFAERPEGSVSTLKIQRTQQEDSAVYLCASSLRPRGAGGYTFGSGTRLTVV.